These 28 T cell receptor beta chains came from one sample sequenced in a study of long-term antiretroviral therapy in people with HIV (dated by TCRdb to 2022 to 2024). The immunoSEQ hsTCRB v3.0 assay was used at survey level resolution to sequence the TRB variable region. What TCRdb holds here is the immuneACCESS table cut down to in-frame rearrangements. Part of the clones is not present; checked against another copy, under half of the missing clones reflect an unresolved V gene, and the others are unexplained. Within this sample are tens of thousands of clones, with around four fifths of them counted one time only. The ten largest clones add up to 9% to 15% of the sample. The sample here was unsorted PBMCs, taken 1.6 years after starting antiretroviral therapy. These receptors all stem from a man aged 40-49 years with HIV.

The chain employs TRBV20-1 and TRBJ2-1; the match to TRBD1 covers 7 bases. Germline lookup yields CDR1 DFQATT and CDR2 SNEGSKA (reference sequence). V shed 6 bases and J 10 bases; nucleotides not matched to a gene: 3. This CDR3 contains 10 residues. The CDR3 region has the DNA TGCAGTGCGCTACAGGGGGAGCAGTTCTTC. Protein: CSALQGEQFF.

The chain combines TRBV6-1 with TRBJ1-6; TRBD1 is a possible D gene (5 bases). Germline loops: CDR1 MNHNS, CDR2 SASEGT. Between the trimmed V and J ends, which lost 2 bases and 9 bases, there was a span of 17 bases. The CDR3 sequence is 16 residues long. The CDR3 DNA reads as TGTGCCAGCAGTGAAATCTCCGGGGCCGGAATTTCACCCCTCCACTTT. Its protein product is CASSEISGAGISPLHF.

The chain combines TRBV6-5 with TRBJ2-1; perhaps TRBD2 as D (5 bases). CDR1 is MNHEY and CDR2 is SVGAGI in the germline V gene. The CDR3 sequence is 15 residues long. Trimming removed 0 bases from V and 0 bases from J, with 6 bases in between. The CDR3 here is CASSYSAGSYNEQFF. The CDR3 DNA reads TGTGCCAGCAGTTACTCGGCGGGCTCCTACAATGAGCAGTTCTTC.

V gene TRBV29-1 combines with J gene TRBJ1-1, with D perhaps TRBD1 (6 bases). The germline CDR1 and CDR2 sequences are SQVTM and ANQGSEA. V was clipped by 6 bases and J by 0 bases, with 14 bases between them. This CDR3 comprises 14 residues. CDR3 amino acids: CSVAGQLMNTEAFF. CDR3 bases: TGCAGCGTCGCCGGACAGTTGATGAACACTGAAGCTTTCTTT.

V gene TRBV11-3 combines with J gene TRBJ1-1; TRBD1 might be the D (5 bases). Germline lookup yields CDR1 SGHNT and CDR2 YENEEA. The ends were cut back, 5 bases at V and 0 bases at J, with 19 bases in the middle. The CDR3 is 17 amino acids. CDR3 in amino acids: CASSPHPLDSMNTEAFF. The DNA for the CDR3 is TGTGCCAGCAGCCCTCACCCTCTTGACAGCATGAACACTGAAGCTTTCTTT. The variable domain in full, completed from reference TRBV11-3 and TRBJ1-1, reads EAGVVQSPRYKIIEKKQPVAFWCNPISGHNTLYWYLQNLGQGPELLIRYENEEAVDDSQLPKDRFSAERLKGVDSTLKIQPAELGDSAVYLCASSPHPLDSMNTEAFFGQGTRLTVV.

The rearrangement links TRBV9 to TRBJ2-5; TRBD2 matches at 8 bases. Germline V gives CDR1 SGDLS, CDR2 YYNGEE. CDR3 size: 18 residues. The V gene end was trimmed by 0 bases and the J gene end by 7 bases; junction bases not matched to a gene: 17. The CDR3 protein is CASSVVPHSREGLGTQYF. CDR3 DNA sequence: TGTGCCAGCAGCGTAGTCCCCCACTCACGGGAGGGCCTAGGGACCCAGTACTTC.

The gene calls are TRBV25-1 and TRBJ1-3; TRBD1 aligns across 7 bases. CDR3 length equals 15 residues. The germline CDR1 and CDR2 sequences are MGHDK and SYGVNS. V lost 4 bases to trimming and J lost 4 bases; unmatched junction nucleotides: 7. In DNA, the CDR3 is TGTGCCAGCAGTGCCTTTACAGGGGCCGGAAACACCATATATTTT. Amino acids: CASSAFTGAGNTIYF.

V gene TRBV7-9 combines with J gene TRBJ2-5; tentative D call: TRBD1 (6 bases). The CDR3 loop spans 12 amino acids. CDR1 is SEHNR, CDR2 FQNEAQ, per germline (reference sequence). V lost 4 bases to trimming and J lost 9 bases, with 12 bases between them. The CDR3 nucleotides read TGTGCCAGCAGCTACCAACAGGGACCCCAGTACTTC. Amino acid sequence: CASSYQQGPQYF.

The chain combines TRBV18 with TRBJ1-1; TRBD1 matches 8 bases. The CDR3 length is 19 residues. The V and J ends lost 3 bases and 0 bases, in that order; junction bases with no gene match: 15. Germline CDR1 KGHSH, CDR2 LQKENI. The CDR3 nucleotides are TGTGCCAGCTCACCCGATCGAAGGCAGGGGGCCGATATGAACACTGAAGCTTTCTTT. Its translation: CASSPDRRQGADMNTEAFF.

The chain couples TRBV5-1 to TRBJ2-7, with 7 nucleotides matching TRBD1. With 4 bases clipped from V and 7 bases from J, the junction kept 2 bases outside the gene matches. This CDR3 has 11 amino acids. Germline CDR1 reads SGHRS; CDR2 reads YFSETQ. The CDR3 loop is CASSPDREQYF. For the CDR3, the DNA is TGCGCCAGCAGCCCGGACAGGGAGCAGTACTTC.

The rearrangement uses TRBV5-1 and TRBJ1-1, with TRBD1 matching 7 bases. The CDR3 is 13 amino acids. Germline V gene sequence: CDR1 SGHRS, CDR2 YFSETQ. Trimming at V came to 3 bases and at J to 5 bases, leaving 4 bases not matched to a gene. CDR3 bases: TGCGCCAGCAGCTGGGGGACAGAGACTGAAGCTTTCTTT. Protein sequence: CASSWGTETEAFF.

This sequence joins TRBV21-1 and TRBJ2-7; the table's D call, TRBD1, has no DNA check behind it. TRBV21-1 is assigned pseudogene status. The length of the CDR3 is 16 residues. Written as DNA, the CDR3 is TGTGCCAGCAGCAAAATGGGAAGGGGGCAATATCACGAGCAGTACTTC. This gives the protein CASSKMGRGQYHEQYF.

This chain joins TRBV5-1 and TRBJ1-2; 9 bases fit TRBD1. From germline, CDR1 is SGHRS and CDR2 YFSETQ. V gave up 4 bases and J gave up 8 bases; unmatched junction bases: 6. The CDR3 has 13 residues. CDR3 sequence reads: CASSPTGGEGYTF. The CDR3 DNA reads as TGCGCCAGCAGCCCAACAGGGGGCGAAGGCTACACCTTC.

V is TRBV7-9 and J is TRBJ1-3; D unresolved. This CDR3 has 14 amino acids. CDR1 SEHNR and CDR2 FQNEAQ come from the germline V gene (reference sequence). V lost 0 bases and J 6 bases, leaving 9 bases between the germline ends. This CDR3 is CASSLAYGENTIYF. The CDR3, as DNA: TGTGCCAGCAGCTTAGCGTACGGGGAAAACACCATATATTTT.

The gene calls are TRBV27 and TRBJ1-2; 9 nucleotides match TRBD1. This CDR3 has 14 amino acids. Trimming took 7 bases from V and 4 from J; bases not matched to a gene: 7. In germline, CDR1 is MNHEY, CDR2 SMNVEV (reference sequence). The DNA for the CDR3 is TGTGCCAGCAAGGGGACAGGGCTTAGCTATGGCTACACCTTC. It yields the protein CASKGTGLSYGYTF.

V and J are TRBV4-2 and TRBJ1-1, with D possibly TRBD1 on 6 matching bases. This CDR3 is 15 amino acids long. The germline CDR1 and CDR2 sequences are LGHNA and YNFKEQ. V lost 0 bases and J lost 3, with 11 bases in between. In nucleotides, the CDR3 is TGTGCCAGCAGCCAAGATAGGGGACATTACACTGAAGCTTTCTTT. Protein product: CASSQDRGHYTEAFF.

CDR3: CASSVGTGSRTNEKLFF. The CDR3 DNA follows: TGCGCCAGCAGCGTTGGGACAGGGTCTCGAACTAATGAAAAACTGTTTTTT. The J gene is TRBJ1-4, the V gene TRBV5-1; TRBD1 matches 9 bases. V gave up 4 bases and J gave up 1 base; unmatched junction bases: 8. The V gene's germline CDR1 is SGHRS and CDR2 YFSETQ. The CDR3 has 17 amino acids. Combining the CDR3 with reference TRBV5-1 and TRBJ1-4 gives the whole variable domain KAGVTQTPRYLIKTRGQQVTLSCSPISGHRSVSWYQQTPGQGLQFLFEYFSETQRNKGNFPGRFSGRQFSNSRSEMNVSTLELGDSALYLCASSVGTGSRTNEKLFFGSGTQLSVL.

The V gene is TRBV7-8, the J gene TRBJ1-6; D might be TRBD1 (6 bases). The CDR3 is made up of 18 amino acids. CDR1 and CDR2 from the germline V gene are SGHVS and FQNEAQ. Trimming took off 0 bases at V and 2 bases at J, with 14 bases between the two ends. Here the CDR3 DNA reads TGTGCCAGCAGCTTAGCGGTTAGGGGGAGTGCCTATAATTCACCCCTCCACTTT. It specifies CASSLAVRGSAYNSPLHF.

This chain joins TRBV9 and TRBJ1-1; weak D call: TRBD1 (5 bases). CDR1 and CDR2 (germline): SGDLS, YYNGEE. V dropped 5 bases and J dropped 4 bases, with 15 bases sitting between them. The CDR3 has 14 residues. CDR3 in amino acids: CASRSGGGSTEAFF. The CDR3 DNA is TGTGCCAGCAGGAGTGGGGGGGGATCCACTGAAGCTTTCTTT.

This clone was seen only once. This chain connects TRBV13 to TRBJ2-7; 12 bases are a match to TRBD1. This CDR3 comprises 14 residues. V gave up 5 bases and J gave up 7 bases; unmatched junction bases: 6. Germline lookup yields CDR1 PRHDT and CDR2 FYEKMQ (reference sequence). CDR3: CASSEGQGAQEQYF. CDR3 nucleotide sequence: TGTGCCAGCAGCGAGGGACAGGGGGCTCAAGAGCAGTACTTC.

This rearrangement joins TRBV9 to TRBJ1-3; TRBD1 might be the D (6 bases). The CDR3 is 16 residues long. Trimming stripped 0 bases from V and 8 bases from J, with 18 bases between. CDR1 is SGDLS and CDR2 is YYNGEE in the germline V gene. The DNA for the CDR3 is TGTGCCAGCAGCGTAGATCTAGCGGAACCAGGGGACACCATATATTTT. Protein product: CASSVDLAEPGDTIYF.

This clone appeared a few times. J is TRBJ2-2 and V is TRBV5-4; 8 bases line up with TRBD2. CDR3 size: 15 residues. Germline CDR1 SGHNT, CDR2 YYREEE (reference sequence). J was trimmed by 5 bases and V by 7 bases; bases with no gene match: 10. The CDR3 DNA follows: TGTGCCAGCTCCCCCGGGACTAGTGGGACCGGGGAGCTGTTTTTT. It specifies CASSPGTSGTGELFF.

The genes are TRBV27 and TRBJ1-6, with a weak D call TRBD1 (5 bases). The germline V gene encodes CDR1 MNHEY and CDR2 SMNVEV (reference sequence). V was cut by 6 bases and J by 2 bases, with 20 bases left in between. The CDR3 is made up of 18 amino acids. CDR3 DNA sequence: TGTGCCAGCAGCATTCAATGGGGGGGTTCCCCCTATAATTCACCCCTCCACTTT. Amino acid sequence: CASSIQWGGSPYNSPLHF.

The rearrangement uses TRBV5-1 and TRBJ1-4, with D unresolved. The V and J ends lost 3 bases and 4 bases respectively, with 13 bases between them. The germline gives CDR1 SGHRS, CDR2 YFSETQ. The CDR3 consists of 15 residues. The chain's CDR3 is CASSSGTTFNEKLFF. In DNA form, the CDR3 reads TGCGCCAGCAGCTCGGGCACCACCTTTAATGAAAAACTGTTTTTT.

This rearrangement joins TRBV7-2 to TRBJ1-6; possibly TRBD1 for D (6 bases). The V gene's germline CDR1 is SGHTA and CDR2 FQGNSA. Trimming stripped 5 bases from V and 6 bases from J, with 8 bases between. This CDR3 has 13 amino acids. As DNA, the CDR3 is TGTGCCAGCAGCGGCAGGGGTAATTCACCCCTCCACTTT. Encoded protein: CASSGRGNSPLHF.

This rearrangement joins TRBV5-1 to TRBJ2-3; 7 nucleotides match TRBD1. The CDR3 totals 14 residues. Germline V gene sequence: CDR1 SGHRS, CDR2 YFSETQ. The V segment lost 4 bases and the J segment 2 bases; nucleotides outside the gene matches: 4. The CDR3 DNA reads TGCGCCAGCAGCACAGGACAGGCCACAGATACGCAGTATTTT. It encodes CASSTGQATDTQYF. The full variable domain, with the rest looked up from reference TRBV5-1 and TRBJ2-3, is KAGVTQTPRYLIKTRGQQVTLSCSPISGHRSVSWYQQTPGQGLQFLFEYFSETQRNKGNFPGRFSGRQFSNSRSEMNVSTLELGDSALYLCASSTGQATDTQYFGPGTRLTVL.

The V and J genes are TRBV6-1 and TRBJ1-2; TRBD1 aligns across 7 bases. V lost 6 bases and J lost 4; bases outside the gene matches: 11. The germline V gene has CDR1 MNHNS and CDR2 SASEGT. The CDR3 consists of 15 residues. The CDR3 reads CASRDRGQAAYGYTF. CDR3 nucleotide sequence: TGTGCCAGCAGAGATAGAGGACAGGCGGCCTATGGCTACACCTTC.

The CDR3 reads CASSVQLAKGEQYF. The DNA for the CDR3 is TGTGCCAGCAGTGTACAACTAGCTAAAGGCGAGCAGTACTTC. The rearrangement joins TRBV2 to TRBJ2-7, with a tentative D call TRBD2 (6 bases). Germline values: CDR1 SNHLY, CDR2 FYNNEI. The length of the CDR3 is 14 residues. V lost 4 bases, J lost 6 bases, and 16 bases lay in between.